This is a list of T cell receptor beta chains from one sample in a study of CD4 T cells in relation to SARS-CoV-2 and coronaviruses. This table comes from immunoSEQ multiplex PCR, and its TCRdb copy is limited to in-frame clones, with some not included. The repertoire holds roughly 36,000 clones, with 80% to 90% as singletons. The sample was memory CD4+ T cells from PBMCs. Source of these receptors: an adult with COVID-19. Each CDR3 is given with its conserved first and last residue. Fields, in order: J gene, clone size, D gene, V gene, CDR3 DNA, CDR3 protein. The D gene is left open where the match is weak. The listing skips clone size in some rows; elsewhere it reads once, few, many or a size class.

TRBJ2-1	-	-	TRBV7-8	TGTGCCAGCAGCGAGGATCACAACTCCTACAATGAGCAGTTCTTC	CASSEDHNSYNEQFF
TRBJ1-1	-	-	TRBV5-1	TGCGCCAGCAGCTCCACAGGGAACACTGAAGCTTTCTTT	CASSSTGNTEAFF
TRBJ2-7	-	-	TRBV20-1	TGCAGTGCTAGCGGATCTCGGGAGCAGTACTTC	CSASGSREQYF
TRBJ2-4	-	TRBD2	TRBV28	TGTGCCAGCAGTCCACCGACTAGCGGGATTGCCAAAAACATTCAGTACTTC	CASSPPTSGIAKNIQYF
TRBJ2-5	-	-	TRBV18	TGTGCCAGCTCACCTCCCGGGAGAGAGACCCAGTACTTC	CASSPPGRETQYF
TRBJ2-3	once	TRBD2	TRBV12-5	TGTGCTAGTGGCATCAGCGGGAGAGTGGGTATTAGCACAGATACGCAGTATTTT	CASGISGRVGISTDTQYF
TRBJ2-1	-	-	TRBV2	TGTGCCAGCAGTGAAGGGGGCAATGAGCAGTTCTTC	CASSEGGNEQFF
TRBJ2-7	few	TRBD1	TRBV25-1	TGTGCCAGCAGTCAGGGGGCTCTCTACGAGCAGTACTTC	CASSQGALYEQYF
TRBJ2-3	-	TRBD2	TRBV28	TGTGCCAGAAGGGGGACTAGCGGGAGAACGAGCACAGATACGCAGTATTTT	CARRGTSGRTSTDTQYF
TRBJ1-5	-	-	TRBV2	TGTGCCAGCAGTGAAGTGCCCACCCGCGGGCCCCAGCATTTT	CASSEVPTRGPQHF
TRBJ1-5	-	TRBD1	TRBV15	TGTGCCACCAGCGGAGGGACAGGGACCTCGTATAGCAATCAGCCCCAGCATTTT	CATSGGTGTSYSNQPQHF
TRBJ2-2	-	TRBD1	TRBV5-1	TGCGCCAGCAGCCGACCCGGACAGGGCCTAAAAACGAACACCGGGGAGCTGTTTTTT	CASSRPGQGLKTNTGELFF
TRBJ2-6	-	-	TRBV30	TGTGCCTGGAGTCGAGGAGGTTCTGGGGCCAACGTCCTGACTTTC	CAWSRGGSGANVLTF
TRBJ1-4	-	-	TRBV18	TGTGCCAGCTCACCACGTCAGGCTGCAACTAATGAAAAACTGTTTTTT	CASSPRQAATNEKLFF
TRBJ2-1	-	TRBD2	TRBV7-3	TGTGCCAGCAGCATGGGGGCGGGAGGGTACAATGAGCAGTTCTTC	CASSMGAGGYNEQFF
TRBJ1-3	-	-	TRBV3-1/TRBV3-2	TGTGCTAGCAGCCAAGATCGGGCGGTTGGAAACACCATATATTTT	CASSQDRAVGNTIYF
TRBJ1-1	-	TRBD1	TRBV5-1	TGCGCCAGCAGCCTCCGACAGGGGGCTGAAGCTTTCTTT	CASSLRQGAEAFF
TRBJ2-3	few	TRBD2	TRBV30	TGTGCCTGGAGAGCCGCTAGCGGGAGCACAGATACGCAGTATTTT	CAWRAASGSTDTQYF
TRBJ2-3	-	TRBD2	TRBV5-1	TGCGCCAGCAGCCTCCCGGGACTAGCGGGGACCACAGATACGCAGTATTTT	CASSLPGLAGTTDTQYF
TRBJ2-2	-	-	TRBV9	TGTGCCAGCAGCGGCAAGGGGTCCTTGGCTAACACCGGGGAGCTGTTTTTT	CASSGKGSLANTGELFF
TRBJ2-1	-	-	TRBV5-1	TGCGCCAGCAGCTCCATCCCTAGCCGGGAGCAGTTCTTC	CASSSIPSREQFF
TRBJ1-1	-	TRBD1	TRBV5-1	TGCGCCAGCAGCCTAGGGACAGTGAACACTGAAGCTTTCTTT	CASSLGTVNTEAFF
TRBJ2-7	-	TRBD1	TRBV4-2	TGTGCCAGCAGCCTCCTCTCACCGGGACAGGGTTCCTACGAGCAGTACTTC	CASSLLSPGQGSYEQYF
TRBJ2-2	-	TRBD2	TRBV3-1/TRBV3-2	TGTGCCAGCAGCCAGCCGACTAGCGGGAGCATTAACCCCGGGGAGCTGTTTTTT	CASSQPTSGSINPGELFF
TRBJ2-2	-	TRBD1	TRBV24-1	TGTGCCACCAGTGATTTGGGAGGATCGGACAGGGAAGACGTCCGCACCGGGGAGCTGTTTTTT	CATSDLGGSDREDVRTGELFF
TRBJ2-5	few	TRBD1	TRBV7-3	TGTGCCAGCAGTCAGGGGGCATGGGAGACCCAGTACTTC	CASSQGAWETQYF
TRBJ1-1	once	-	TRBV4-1	TGCGCCAGCAGCCCATTTGGCGAATACATGAACACTGAAGCTTTCTTT	CASSPFGEYMNTEAFF
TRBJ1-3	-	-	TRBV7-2	TGTGCCAGCAGCTTGACCCGCGGAAACACCATATATTTT	CASSLTRGNTIYF
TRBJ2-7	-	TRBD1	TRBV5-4	TGTGCCAGCAGCCCTGGACAGGGGGGAATGGGAACCTACGAGCAGTACTTC	CASSPGQGGMGTYEQYF
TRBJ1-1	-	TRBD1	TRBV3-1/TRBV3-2	TGTGCCAGCAGCCTCGGACAGGGTATTGCTTTCTTT	CASSLGQGIAFF
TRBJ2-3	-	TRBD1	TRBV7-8	TGTGCCAGCAGCCAACACGACAGGGGGGCAGATACGCAGTATTTT	CASSQHDRGADTQYF
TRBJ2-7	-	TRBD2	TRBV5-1	TGCGCCAGCAGCTTTAGCGGGAGGCAGTTCGACGAGCAGTACTTC	CASSFSGRQFDEQYF
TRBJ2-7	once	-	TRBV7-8	TGTGCCAGCAGCTTAAGGCCCAGCTCCTACGAGCAGTACTTC	CASSLRPSSYEQYF
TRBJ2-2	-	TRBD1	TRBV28	TGTGCCAGCAGTTTACGCACAGGGGGCGCCGGGGAGCTGTTTTTT	CASSLRTGGAGELFF
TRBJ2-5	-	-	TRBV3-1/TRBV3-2	TGTGCCAGCAGCCAAGAAGGGAGCCTAGGGGCACAAGAGACCCAGTACTTC	CASSQEGSLGAQETQYF
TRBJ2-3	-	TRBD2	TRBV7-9	TGTGCCAGCAGCTTTGGGACTAGCGGAGGGGTAGATACGCAGTATTTT	CASSFGTSGGVDTQYF
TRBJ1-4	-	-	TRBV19	TGTGCCAGTAGTATAGTCCGGGATGAAGAAAAACTGTTTTTT	CASSIVRDEEKLFF
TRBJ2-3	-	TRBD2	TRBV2	TGTGCCAGCACGACTAGCGGGAGCAATACGCAGTATTTT	CASTTSGSNTQYF
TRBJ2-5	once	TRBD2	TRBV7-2	TGTGCCAGCAGCTCTCGCGGGGGGGAGACCCAGTACTTC	CASSSRGGETQYF
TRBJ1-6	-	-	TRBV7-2	TGTGCCAGCAGCCCACAGGGATCCTATAATTCACCCCTCCACTTT	CASSPQGSYNSPLHF